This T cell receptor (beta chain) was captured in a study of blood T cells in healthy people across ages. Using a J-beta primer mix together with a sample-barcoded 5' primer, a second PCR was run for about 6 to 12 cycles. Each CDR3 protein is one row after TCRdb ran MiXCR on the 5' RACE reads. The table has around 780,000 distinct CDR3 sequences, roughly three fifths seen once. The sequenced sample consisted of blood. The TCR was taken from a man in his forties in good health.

The CDR3 DNA follows: TGTGCCACCAGTGACCCCACCCAGGGAGACAATGAGCAGTTCTTC. Protein sequence: CATSDPTQGDNEQFF. The chain employs TRBV24-1 and TRBJ2-1; D is possibly TRBD1 or TRBD2 (5 bases each). From germline, CDR1 is KGHDR and CDR2 SFDVKD. This CDR3 has 15 amino acids. V was clipped by 4 bases and J by 5 bases, with 14 bases between them.